The present T cell receptor (beta chain) was sequenced within a study of patients and donors after allogeneic stem cell transplantation. The germline CDR1 and CDR2 sequences are MNHEY and SMNVEV (reference sequence). Trimming removed 0 bases at V and 7 bases at J, with 12 bases between. This CDR3 spans 14 amino acids. TCRdb re-called the RT-PCR reads through MiXCR, storing one row per CDR3 protein. The sample lists 900,000 to 1,000,000 distinct CDR3 sequences; approximately 19% were seen once. V and J are TRBV27 and TRBJ1-1; D is undetermined. The sequenced material came from blood, either unsorted or a sorted T cell fraction (not recorded which). This receptor was identified in a human donor who was either an allogeneic HSCT recipient or a stem cell or donor lymphocyte infusion donor (not recorded which). It is not recorded whose cells these are; they may come from a transplant donor. DNA of the CDR3: TGTGCCAGCAGTTTATCCGAGGGAGTCGGTGAAGCTTTCTTT. Amino acid sequence: CASSLSEGVGEAFF.